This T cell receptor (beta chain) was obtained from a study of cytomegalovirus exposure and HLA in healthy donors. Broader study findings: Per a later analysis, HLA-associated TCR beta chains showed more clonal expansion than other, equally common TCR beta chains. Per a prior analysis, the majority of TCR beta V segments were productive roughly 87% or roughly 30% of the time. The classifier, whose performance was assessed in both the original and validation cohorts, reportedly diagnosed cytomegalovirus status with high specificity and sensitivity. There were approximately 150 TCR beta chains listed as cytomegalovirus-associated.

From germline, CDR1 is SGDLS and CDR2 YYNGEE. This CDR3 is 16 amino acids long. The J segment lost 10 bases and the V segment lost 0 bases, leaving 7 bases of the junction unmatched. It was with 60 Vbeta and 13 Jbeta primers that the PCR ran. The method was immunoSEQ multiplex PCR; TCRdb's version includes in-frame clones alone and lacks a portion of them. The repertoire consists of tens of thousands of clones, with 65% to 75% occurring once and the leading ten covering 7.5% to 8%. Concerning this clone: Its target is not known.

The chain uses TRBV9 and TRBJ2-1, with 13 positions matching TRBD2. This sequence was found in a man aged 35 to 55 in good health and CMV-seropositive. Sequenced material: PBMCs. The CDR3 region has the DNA TGTGCCAGCAGCGTAGGTGCCGGGACTAGCGGGGTCGAGCAGTTCTTC. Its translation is CASSVGAGTSGVEQFF.